The sample holds a few counts of the clone carrying this T cell receptor beta chain. Its antigen is still unknown. One end of the junction fails to match germline, which may point to a read error. Full-length variable regions came from constant-region reverse primers plus semi-nested Nested Universal Primer A PCR. From the 5' RACE reads, TCRdb called clonotypes with MiXCR, one entry per CDR3 protein. The table lists fewer than 55,000 distinct CDR3 sequences, roughly 22% of them singletons. Findings and caveats of the study: Whole repertoires were not studied in the larger cohort, only one V-J beta rearrangement. Tumor-infiltrating Treg TCR alpha and beta sequences overlapped most with tumor naive CD4+ T cells, then blood naive. Tumor memory CD4+ T cell TCR gene usage was found to cluster with blood and lymph node memory CD4+ cells and with lymph node naive CD4+ cells.

The sorted Tregs were CD4+CD25+CD127-/low cells. In germline, CDR1 is MNHNS, CDR2 SASEGT. CDR3 length: 16 amino acids. The chain recombines TRBV6-1 with TRBJ1-5; perhaps TRBD1 as D (6 bases). Sequencing was done on a sample of Tregs sorted from a lymph node. The receptor comes from a female donor with breast cancer. For the CDR3, the DNA is TGTGTCAGCAGTTCAAGGACAGCGAATAGCAATCAGCCCCAGCATTTT. Translated: CVSSSRTANSNQPQHF.